This T cell receptor beta chain was recorded in a study of technical replicates of blood from a handful of donors. Only in-frame clones appear in the TCRdb table, and some are missing; sequencing was by immunoSEQ multiplex PCR. The data contain about 80,000 clones, approximately 94% of them singletons. The CDR3 runs to 14 residues. V lost 7 bases, J lost 3 bases, and 16 bases lay in between. The germline CDR1 and CDR2 sequences are SGHAT and FQNNGV. V and J are TRBV11-2 and TRBJ2-7, with a weak D call TRBD1 (6 bases). The TCR originated in a human donor in good health. The specimen was T cells isolated from PBMCs. CDR3 DNA sequence: TGTGCCAGCAACGGTCAGGGGATTCACTACGAGCAGTACTTC. Its translation: CASNGQGIHYEQYF.